Presented here are 18 T cell receptor beta chains from one specimen sequenced in a study of regulatory T cells in long-lasting Graves disease. Time point given: persistent/refractory GD, antithyroid drugs over 5 years with positive TRAb. From RNA extracted from PBMCs, the TCR library was made. CDR3 regions were amplified by Arm-PCR using iRepertoire HTBI primers to build TCR beta libraries. TCRdb analysed the multiplex PCR reads with MiXCR anew, one entry per CDR3 protein. The profile shows 650,000 to 700,000 distinct CDR3 sequences, about 30% of them singletons. The material was peripheral blood mononuclear cells (PBMCs), obtained when the disease was refractory, from a patient treated with antithyroid drugs. The receptor set was obtained from a female donor with Graves disease.

The rearrangement links TRBV6-5 to TRBJ2-7; 8 bases line up with TRBD2. CDR1 is MNHEY and CDR2 is SVGAGI in the germline V gene. The V gene end was trimmed by 4 bases and the J gene end by 7 bases; junction bases not matched to a gene: 21. CDR3 length: 18 residues. CDR3 loop: CASSSAGTSVGGIYEQYF. In nucleotides, the CDR3 is TGTGCCAGCAGTTCCGCCGGGACTAGTGTGGGGGGGATCTATGAGCAGTACTTC.

This clonotype was seen ten or more times. The chain joins TRBV28 to TRBJ1-1; D may be TRBD1 (5 bases). CDR3 length equals 17 residues. Germline V gene lookup returns CDR1 MDHEN and CDR2 SYDVKM. Trimming shortened V by 3 bases and J by 0 bases, and 17 bases separated the two germline ends. The CDR3 DNA follows: TGTGCCAGCAGTTTCCCGAGCCTGACAGCAATGAACACTGAAGCTTTCTTT. It yields the protein CASSFPSLTAMNTEAFF.

The chain combines TRBV29-1 with TRBJ2-7; 9 bases agree with TRBD1. This CDR3 has 14 residues. The V segment lost 6 bases and the J segment 2 bases; nucleotides outside the gene matches: 8. Germline V gene lookup returns CDR1 SQVTM and CDR2 ANQGSEA. CDR3: CSVAGTGSAYEQYF. CDR3 nucleotide sequence: TGCAGCGTGGCCGGGACAGGGAGCGCCTACGAGCAGTACTTC.

The sample holds a few counts of this clonotype. The chain recombines TRBV10-1 with TRBJ1-1, with D possibly being TRBD1 (6 bases). This CDR3 spans 17 amino acids. V was shortened by 0 bases and J by 0 bases, with 14 bases between the two germline ends. Germline CDR1 WNHNN, CDR2 SYGVQD (reference sequence). The CDR3 loop is CASSESKGGLMNTEAFF. The CDR3 DNA follows: TGCGCCAGCAGTGAGTCGAAGGGGGGCCTAATGAACACTGAAGCTTTCTTT.

This clonotype occurred a few times. The chain links TRBV5-4 to TRBJ1-1; D not certain. V lost 4 bases and J 0 bases, leaving 16 bases between the germline ends. The length of the CDR3 is 16 residues. Germline V gene data show CDR1 as SGHNT and CDR2 as YYREEE (reference sequence). In DNA, the CDR3 is TGTGCCAGCAGCCGTGGCAGAGGCGGCATGAACACTGAAGCTTTCTTT. Translated, it gives CASSRGRGGMNTEAFF.

The V call is TRBV12-3 or TRBV12-4, the J call TRBJ1-4; D unclear. V gave up 3 bases and J gave up 7 bases, with 12 bases separating them. The CDR3 covers 14 residues. The CDR3 DNA follows: TGTGCCAGCAGTTTTAAGGGTACGGGTGAAAAACTGTTTTTT. Protein product: CASSFKGTGEKLFF.

This clonotype has just a few counts. This chain links TRBV7-6 with TRBJ2-2; the match to TRBD1 covers 11 bases. The germline CDR1 and CDR2 sequences are SGHVS and FNYEAQ. The CDR3 loop spans 19 amino acids. J was trimmed by 0 bases and V by 5 bases; bases with no gene match: 11. CDR3 DNA: TGTGCCAGCAGCCATCCCGGGACAGGGGGATCGACGAACACCGGGGAGCTGTTTTTT. This codes for CASSHPGTGGSTNTGELFF.

The table lists this clonotype with a few counts. The chain has TRBV29-1 and TRBJ1-1; possible D gene TRBD1, 6 bases. V was trimmed by 4 bases and J by 2 bases, leaving 14 bases between them. The CDR3 spans 14 residues. The germline V gene has CDR1 SQVTM and CDR2 ANQGSEA. CDR3 amino acids: CSVVPRQDNTEAFF. The CDR3 nucleotides are TGCAGCGTTGTCCCCAGACAGGATAACACTGAAGCTTTCTTT.

This clonotype appeared a few times. V and J are TRBV20-1 and TRBJ1-1; 7 bases fit TRBD1. The trim removed 6 bases at V and 5 bases at J, leaving 6 bases unmatched. CDR1 is DFQATT, CDR2 SNEGSKA, per germline (reference sequence). There are 12 residues in the CDR3. In DNA form, the CDR3 reads TGCAGTGCCAAGAAGGGGGCTACTGAAGCTTTCTTT. It encodes CSAKKGATEAFF.

This clonotype was counted a single time. The chain links TRBV20-1 to TRBJ2-1; D gene uncertain. The germline V and J ends were trimmed by 3 bases and 4 bases, with 16 bases remaining between them. In germline, CDR1 is DFQATT, CDR2 SNEGSKA (reference sequence). The CDR3 is 15 amino acids. CDR3 nucleotide sequence: TGCAGTGCTAGCGGAGAAGGCACGTCGTACAATGAGCAGTTCTTC. It encodes CSASGEGTSYNEQFF.

In its sample, this clonotype was seen a few times. The chain has TRBV2 and TRBJ1-2; D is uncertain. The V end was cut by 3 bases, the J end by 1 base, with 6 bases between. CDR3 length: 13 amino acids. Germline V gene sequence: CDR1 SNHLY, CDR2 FYNNEI. The CDR3 DNA is TGTGCCAGCAGTGAGGGGATTAACTATGGCTACACCTTC. Translated: CASSEGINYGYTF.

V and J are TRBV5-5 and TRBJ1-1; no reliable D call. V dropped 1 base and J dropped 4 bases, with 14 bases sitting between them. The CDR3 runs 15 residues. In germline, CDR1 is SGHKS, CDR2 YYEKEE (reference sequence). CDR3 in DNA: TGTGCCAGCAGCTTGAATGGTTTATGGAGCACTGAAGCTTTCTTT. It yields the protein CASSLNGLWSTEAFF.

The chain recombines TRBV29-1 with TRBJ2-7; D unclear. Germline loops: CDR1 SQVTM, CDR2 ANQGSEA. Trimming left V 3 bases short and J 2 bases short, with 14 bases between. This CDR3 comprises 14 residues. CDR3 sequence reads: CSVEQLDRPYEQYF. The CDR3 nucleotides read TGCAGCGTTGAGCAGTTAGATAGACCCTACGAGCAGTACTTC.

A single count supports this clonotype. The chain recombines TRBV12-3 or TRBV12-4 with TRBJ1-1; the D is unclear. The V gene lost 0 bases and the J gene lost 7 bases, with 18 bases spanning the gap. This CDR3 is built from 16 residues. The CDR3 region has the DNA TGTGCCAGCAGTTTAGCGCTTCCTGACCCGAAGGATGAAGCTTTCTTT. Residues: CASSLALPDPKDEAFF.

The V gene is TRBV20-1, the J gene TRBJ1-5; 10 bases fit TRBD1. The V segment lost 6 bases and the J segment 3 bases; nucleotides outside the gene matches: 5. CDR3 length: 14 amino acids. Germline CDR1 DFQATT, CDR2 SNEGSKA (reference sequence). CDR3 DNA sequence: TGCAGTGCGAGACAGGGGGCTTACAATCAGCCCCAGCATTTT. It encodes CSARQGAYNQPQHF.

The chain employs TRBV5-1 and TRBJ2-5; 7 nucleotides match TRBD1. The CDR3 length is 17 residues. In germline, CDR1 is SGHRS, CDR2 YFSETQ. Trimming took 0 bases from V and 0 from J; bases not matched to a gene: 8. CDR3 protein: CASSLGPTGTYQETQYF. CDR3 sequence (DNA): TGCGCCAGCAGCTTGGGGCCGACAGGGACGTACCAAGAGACCCAGTACTTC.

The chain combines TRBV3-1 with TRBJ1-1; 7 nucleotides align to TRBD1. This CDR3 comprises 15 residues. Germline assignment: CDR1 LGHDT and CDR2 YNNKEL (reference sequence). V lost 6 bases to trimming and J lost 3 bases; unmatched junction nucleotides: 10. Here the CDR3 reads CASSRRQGIYTEAFF. CDR3 nucleotides: TGTGCCAGCAGTCGTCGACAGGGAATTTACACTGAAGCTTTCTTT.

There are a few counts of this clonotype. V gene TRBV2 combines with J gene TRBJ1-1, with unresolved D. This CDR3 region has 15 residues. The V end was cut by 7 bases, the J end by 12 bases, with 27 bases between. CDR1 SNHLY and CDR2 FYNNEI come from the germline V gene. The CDR3 reads CASTESPAGSGITFF. In DNA, the CDR3 is TGTGCCAGCACTGAGAGCCCCGCGGGGAGTGGAATTACTTTCTTT.